These T cell receptor beta chains were read from a single sample in a study of OX40 agonist ivuxolimab in advanced cancers. The table came from immunoSEQ multiplex PCR; TCRdb's copy has only in-frame clones and leaves some out. The sample consists of roughly 49,000 clones, roughly 85% of them appearing once. Source: CD4+ or CD8+ T cells sorted from blood, taken in a trial of the OX40 agonist ivuxolimab. These TCRs come from an adult with an advanced solid tumor such as melanoma, head and neck, liver or kidney cancer. The CDR3 runs from the conserved cysteine through the conserved F or W. The D gene is left open where the match is weak. Size is stated for part of the rows, as once, few or many counts, or as a class when the clone is expanded.

clone size,J gene,D gene,V gene,CDR3 protein,CDR3 DNA
-,TRBJ1-5,-,TRBV6-1,CASNGGGNNQPQHF,TGTGCCAGCAATGGGGGAGGTAACAATCAGCCCCAGCATTTT
-,TRBJ2-5,TRBD2,TRBV10-3,CAISDPRSSGQETQYF,TGTGCCATCAGTGACCCCCGCTCTAGCGGCCAAGAGACCCAGTACTTC
-,TRBJ2-2,-,TRBV28,CASSFRVSGELFF,TGTGCCAGCAGTTTTAGGGTTTCCGGGGAGCTGTTTTTT
-,TRBJ1-5,-,TRBV19,CASRDPDGRSFGF,TGTGCCAGTAGGGACCCGGACGGTCGCAGCTTCGGTTTT
once,TRBJ2-7,-,TRBV21-1,CASSKDIIKVGPQEPYEQYF,TGTGCCAGCAGCAAAGATATCATCAAGGTTGGTCCCCAAGAACCTTACGAGCAGTACTTC
-,TRBJ2-3,-,TRBV19,CASWDHTDTQYF,TGTGCCAGCTGGGATCACACAGATACGCAGTATTTT
once,TRBJ2-7,TRBD2,TRBV11-3,CASSLTSGRAYEQYF,TGTGCCAGCAGCTTGACTAGCGGGAGGGCCTACGAGCAGTACTTC
few,TRBJ2-4,-,TRBV29-1,CSVVGLGGNIQYF,TGCAGCGTTGTTGGCCTGGGCGGGAACATTCAGTACTTC
-,TRBJ1-5,-,TRBV7-5,CVRSRGPGASAQHF,TGTGTCAGAAGCCGGGGCCCTGGGGCATCAGCCCAGCATTTT
-,TRBJ1-6,-,TRBV6-6,CASSSGPPSSPLHF,TGTGCCAGCAGCTCGGGACCGCCTTCCTCACCCCTCCACTTT
-,TRBJ2-4,-,TRBV11-3,CASSPSWGSKNIQYF,TGTGCCAGCAGCCCCTCGTGGGGGTCCAAAAACATTCAGTACTTC
-,TRBJ2-2,-,TRBV6-6,CASSYSRGGNTGELFF,TGTGCCAGCAGTTACTCTCGAGGGGGGAACACCGGGGAGCTGTTTTTT
-,TRBJ1-2,TRBD1,TRBV7-3,CASSPTGGAATYYGYTF,TGTGCCAGCAGCCCTACAGGGGGCGCGGCGACTTACTATGGCTACACCTTC
-,TRBJ2-7,-,TRBV4-3,CASSPTGTASSYEQYF,TGCGCCAGCAGCCCAACCGGGACGGCGAGCTCCTACGAGCAGTACTTC
-,TRBJ1-1,-,TRBV18,CASSPTQSMNTEAFF,TGTGCCAGCTCACCTACACAGAGCATGAACACTGAAGCTTTCTTT
-,TRBJ1-2,-,TRBV9,CASSVAAGAIYGYTF,TGTGCCAGCAGCGTAGCTGCAGGAGCTATCTATGGCTACACCTTC
-,TRBJ1-3,-,TRBV6-4,CASRGDRSEVGNTIYF,TGTGCCAGCAGAGGTGACAGGTCCGAAGTTGGAAACACCATATATTTT
-,TRBJ2-1,-,TRBV19,CASEGRSEQFF,TGTGCTTCGGAGGGCCGTAGTGAGCAGTTCTTC
-,TRBJ2-7,-,TRBV21-1,CASSKVPLVRPRGLPSYEQYF,TGTGCCAGCAGCAAGGTCCCCTTGGTCCGGCCGCGCGGGCTCCCCTCCTACGAGCAGTACTTC
-,TRBJ2-7,-,TRBV6-6,CASSYSQSSYEQYF,TGTGCCAGCAGTTACTCCCAGAGCTCCTACGAGCAGTACTTC
-,TRBJ1-1,TRBD1,TRBV27,CASSLSVQGAEAFF,TGTGCCAGCAGTTTATCCGTACAGGGGGCTGAAGCTTTCTTT
-,TRBJ2-7,-,TRBV10-2,CASSEFAREQYF,TGCGCCAGCAGTGAATTCGCTCGGGAGCAGTACTTC
-,TRBJ1-1,-,TRBV6-6,CASRRDSNTEAFF,TGTGCCAGCAGACGGGACTCGAACACTGAAGCTTTCTTT
-,TRBJ2-2,-,TRBV27,CASSLIQATGELFF,TGTGCCAGCAGTTTAATCCAGGCTACCGGGGAGCTGTTTTTT
-,TRBJ1-2,-,TRBV27,CASSQRQLTGYTF,TGTGCCAGCAGCCAACGACAGCTCACCGGCTACACCTTC
-,TRBJ1-1,-,TRBV7-8,CASSLLGAPNTEAFF,TGTGCCAGCAGCTTACTAGGGGCGCCGAACACTGAAGCTTTCTTT
-,TRBJ2-7,-,TRBV25-1,CASSEMYEQYF,TGTGCCAGCAGTGAAATGTATGAGCAGTACTTC
-,TRBJ1-4,TRBD1,TRBV13,CASSRTGGANEKLFF,TGTGCCAGCAGCCGGACAGGGGGAGCTAATGAAAAACTGTTTTTT
-,TRBJ1-2,-,TRBV9,CASSDYLGDLRGYTF,TGTGCCAGCAGCGACTATTTGGGGGATCTCAGAGGCTACACCTTC
once,TRBJ1-1,TRBD1,TRBV30,CAWRTGAFLNTEAFF,TGTGCCTGGCGGACAGGGGCCTTCTTGAACACTGAAGCTTTCTTT
-,TRBJ1-4,-,TRBV13,CASSLQGEANEKLFF,TGTGCCAGCAGCCTGCAGGGTGAGGCTAATGAAAAACTGTTTTTT
few,TRBJ1-1,-,TRBV30,CAWSVLLNTEAFF,TGTGCCTGGAGTGTTCTGTTGAACACTGAAGCTTTCTTT
medium-sized,TRBJ1-1,-,TRBV6-1,CASSEGRQVNTEAFF,TGTGCCAGCAGTGAAGGGCGCCAGGTGAACACTGAAGCTTTCTTT
-,TRBJ1-1,-,TRBV28,CASSYPSGTAEAFF,TGTGCCAGCAGTTATCCTTCAGGAACGGCTGAAGCTTTCTTT
-,TRBJ1-5,-,TRBV5-1,CASSFDSNQPQHF,TGCGCCAGCAGCTTCGATAGCAATCAGCCCCAGCATTTT
-,TRBJ2-4,-,TRBV2,CASSVGSLLGNIQYF,TGTGCCAGCAGTGTAGGCAGTCTACTTGGGAACATTCAGTACTTC
-,TRBJ2-7,TRBD1,TRBV6-5,CASSRTGSYEQYF,TGTGCCAGCAGTCGGACAGGCTCCTACGAGCAGTACTTC
once,TRBJ2-5,TRBD2,TRBV11-1,CASSPGLAVIQETQYF,TGTGCCAGCAGCCCAGGACTAGCGGTGATCCAAGAGACCCAGTACTTC
-,TRBJ2-2,TRBD2,TRBV18,CASSPRGLAANTGELFF,TGTGCCAGCTCACCACGAGGACTAGCGGCGAACACCGGGGAGCTGTTTTTT
-,TRBJ1-4,-,TRBV19,CASSFQGSEKLFF,TGTGCCAGTAGTTTCCAGGGTAGTGAAAAACTGTTTTTT
-,TRBJ1-5,-,TRBV7-2,CASSLVGEGQPQHF,TGTGCCAGCAGCTTAGTAGGGGAGGGGCAGCCCCAGCATTTT
-,TRBJ2-7,TRBD1,TRBV25-1,CASSESGTGLYEQYF,TGTGCCAGCAGTGAATCAGGGACAGGGTTGTACGAGCAGTACTTC
-,TRBJ2-7,-,TRBV2,CASSDPRLDREQYF,TGTGCCAGCAGTGACCCTAGACTAGATCGCGAGCAGTACTTC
once,TRBJ2-1,TRBD2,TRBV29-1,CSVGREGPYSSYNEQFF,TGCAGCGTTGGGCGGGAGGGGCCCTATAGCTCCTACAATGAGCAGTTCTTC
-,TRBJ2-7,TRBD2,TRBV7-6,CASSLVPSGGEQYF,TGTGCCAGCAGCTTAGTTCCCAGCGGGGGAGAGCAGTACTTC
-,TRBJ1-3,-,TRBV25-1,CASSDTSYGNTIYF,TGTGCCAGCAGTGATACCTCCTATGGAAACACCATATATTTT
-,TRBJ1-1,-,TRBV27,CASSFGSEAFF,TGTGCCAGCAGTTTTGGATCTGAAGCTTTCTTT
-,TRBJ2-3,-,TRBV14,CASSPRAQKGGTDTQYF,TGTGCCAGCAGCCCTCGAGCCCAGAAGGGGGGCACAGATACGCAGTATTTT
-,TRBJ1-5,-,TRBV19,CASSPSRVRDYSNQPQHF,TGTGCCAGTAGCCCCAGCCGGGTCAGGGACTATAGCAATCAGCCCCAGCATTTT
-,TRBJ1-3,-,TRBV27,CASSAVRAGNTIYF,TGTGCCAGCAGTGCCGTGCGGGCTGGAAACACCATATATTTT
-,TRBJ1-6,-,TRBV5-1,CASSLGTVNSPLHF,TGCGCCAGCAGCTTGGGGACAGTTAATTCACCCCTCCACTTT
-,TRBJ1-5,-,TRBV6-1,CASSELRGQPQHF,TGTGCCAGCAGTGAATTGAGGGGTCAGCCCCAGCATTTT
-,TRBJ2-3,-,TRBV19,CASSSRGYTSTDTQYF,TGTGCCAGTAGTTCCCGAGGCTACACTAGCACAGATACGCAGTATTTT
-,TRBJ2-3,-,TRBV2,CASFGGGTDTQYF,TGTGCCAGCTTCGGGGGCGGCACAGATACGCAGTATTTT
-,TRBJ2-1,TRBD1,TRBV6-1,CGARGTANNEQFF,TGTGGCGCGAGAGGGACAGCCAACAATGAGCAGTTCTTC
-,TRBJ1-2,TRBD1,TRBV28,CASSQTGGYGYTF,TGTGCCAGCAGTCAGACAGGGGGCTATGGCTACACCTTC
once,TRBJ2-4,-,TRBV11-3,CASSPRARGAKNIQYF,TGTGCCAGCAGCCCGAGGGCTAGGGGGGCCAAAAACATTCAGTACTTC
once,TRBJ2-2,TRBD1,TRBV7-9,CASSLDRGRNTGELFF,TGTGCCAGCAGCTTAGACAGGGGCCGGAACACCGGGGAGCTGTTTTTT
few,TRBJ2-3,-,TRBV7-2,CASSLDLSTDTQYF,TGTGCCAGCAGCTTAGACCTTAGCACAGATACGCAGTATTTT